The TCR beta chain under discussion was sequenced for a study of T cells after yellow fever vaccination. Across the whole study: The fractions with low cell numbers were processed using SMART-Seq v4 Ultra Low Input.

The table lists this clonotype with a few counts. The antigen remains undetermined. From the 5' RACE reads, TCRdb called clonotypes with MiXCR, one entry per CDR3 protein. Of a few hundred thousand distinct CDR3 sequences in the sample, less than 20% are singletons; the top ten hold 15% to 20%. Germline V gives CDR1 MNHEY, CDR2 SMNVEV (reference sequence). This CDR3 spans 15 amino acids. V lost 6 bases and J lost 2; bases outside the gene matches: 4. Findings of the study overall: Contaminants from the bulk population, in the form of abundant clonotypes, could be found in FACS-sorted repertoires. A large majority of primary-vaccination clones showed up again after the booster (about 97% CD4, around 90% CD8). Researchers report a weaker secondary response that nonetheless peaked faster, day 5 versus 15.

The receptor was derived from a man between 18 and 29 years old who received the YFV17D yellow fever vaccine. The sample in question was PBMCs, obtained roughly 5 days after the first yellow fever vaccination. The chain combines TRBV27 with TRBJ2-6, with 7 bases fitting TRBD1. The CDR3 coding sequence is TGTGCCAGCAGGAGAGACAGGGCTGGGGCCAACGTCCTGACTTTC. The encoded protein is CASRRDRAGANVLTF.